Listed below are T cell receptor beta chains from one sample, sequenced in a study of CD8+CD57+ T cells in acquired aplastic anemia. MiXCR was run by TCRdb on the reads, yielding one entry per CDR3 protein. The sample consists of approximately 150,000 distinct CDR3 sequences, 60% to 80% of them appearing once. Sequencing input: sorted CD4+, CD8+, or CD8+CD57+ T cells (not recorded which) from PBMCs. These receptors were obtained from a human donor with aplastic anemia. Each CDR3 is given with its conserved first and last residue.

V: TRBV11-2; CDR3: CDGSFWAGGQETQYF
V: TRBV7-9; CDR3: CASSLALGGSVNQPQHF
V: TRBV19; CDR3: CASNPGTGRSGYTF
V: TRBV7-6; CDR3: CASSRAPGEMETQYF
V: TRBV11-3; CDR3: CASSLGGGPNNEQFF
V: TRBV7-6; CDR3: CASFSGGPAETQYF
V: TRBV15; CDR3: CATSRDNYGYTF
V: TRBV27; CDR3: CASSTFLSGRNDEQFF
V: TRBV2; CDR3: CASSAGAGYEQYF
V: TRBV5-4; CDR3: CASSPRDRDNEQFF
V: TRBV11-2; CDR3: CASSLGQGAPDGYTF
V: TRBV19; CDR3: CASKAGSYNEQFF
V: TRBV10-3; CDR3: CAITLDRGSGNTIYF
V: TRBV5-1; CDR3: CASGEGNYGYTF
V: TRBV9; CDR3: CASSVHPPGQASTDTQYF